This T cell receptor (beta chain) was recovered during a study of long-term antiretroviral therapy in people with HIV. This CDR3 has 14 residues. Per the germline V gene, CDR1 is MNHEY and CDR2 is SVGAGI. V gave up 5 bases and J gave up 5 bases; unmatched junction bases: 7. The run of the v3.0 immunoSEQ assay was at survey level. Only in-frame clones appear in the TCRdb table, and some are missing; sequencing was by immunoSEQ multiplex PCR. In the table there are over 30,000 clones, 83% of which are singletons. People in the study who had HIV all got their treatment in the United States. The samples comprised roughly 0.95-10 million cryopreserved PBMC ahead of DNA extraction.

The clonotype comes from a man between 18 and 29 years old with HIV. The source material was unsorted PBMCs, sampled 1 year after starting antiretroviral therapy. The genes are TRBV6-5 and TRBJ2-7; 9 bases are a match to TRBD2. CDR3 amino acids: CASSTGTSTNEQYF. The CDR3 bases are TGTGCCAGCAGTACCGGGACTAGCACGAACGAGCAGTACTTC.